Reported below is one T cell receptor beta chain. Sample treatment: over 15 received Ad26.COV2.S at low or high dose, single or two shots; several received placebo; per-sample allocation not given. Sampling was performed 63 days after the first vaccine or placebo injection. The method was immunoSEQ multiplex PCR; TCRdb's version includes in-frame clones alone and lacks a portion of them. The table lists around 340,000 clones, 75% to 90% of them singletons, with about 10% in the top ten. Germline V gene sequence: CDR1 SGHDT, CDR2 YYEEEE. The CDR3 length is 16 residues. V shed 0 bases and J 2 bases; nucleotides not matched to a gene: 3. The sample originates from a study of Ad26.COV2.S vaccination and SARS-CoV-2 variants.

This chain connects TRBV5-6 to TRBJ2-7; 12 nucleotides align to TRBD2. The receptor comes from a person aged 18-60 years who received the Ad26.COV2.S COVID-19 vaccine or a placebo. This material consisted of peripheral blood, taken in a trial of Ad26.COV2.S vaccine versus placebo. As DNA, the CDR3 is TGTGCCAGCAGCTTGGGGACTAGCGGGAACACCTACGAGCAGTACTTC. This codes for CASSLGTSGNTYEQYF.